This section outlines one T cell receptor (beta chain) sequence together with its context. This clonotype was counted between two and nine times. No antigen is known for it. A much larger clonotype is one base distant, so this may be a read error. The sample's time point, from its label and the paper: persistent/refractory GD, antithyroid drugs over 5 years with positive TRAb. RNA was extracted from PBMCs in TRIzol for both TCR sequencing and RNA sequencing. The diagnosis of Graves' disease followed American Thyroid Association guidelines. Patients were recruited from an endocrinology department in Xi'an, China. Each patient gave 9 to 10 milliliters of peripheral blood, collected in an EDTA anticoagulant tube. Ficoll Paque Plus density gradient separation was used to isolate PBMCs, and no further T cell sorting was performed. An Agilent 2100 Bioanalyzer and agarose gel were used to assess RNA quality, and a NanoDrop 2000 was used to measure RNA concentration.

Library prep was done by multiplex PCR. For sequencing, an Illumina HiSeq 4000 was employed. iRepertoire HTBI primers and Arm-PCR amplification of CDR3 regions were used to construct TCR beta libraries. PCR products were gel purified before sequencing. In the authors' own workflow: Gene usage analysis of CDR3 amino acid clonotypes used the approximately 62 TRBV and 12 to 15 TRBJ segments found across samples. COPE and FqMerger were used to merge the filtered high-quality paired reads into contigs. BLAST was used to align contigs to IMGT TRBV, TRBD and TRBJ reference genes, and CDR3 was defined according to IMGT. Clonotypes above 0.1% frequency were classified as highly expanded clones. Shannon entropy served as the measure of repertoire diversity, while the Gini coefficient captured V-J evenness. A clonotype was considered public if more than one individual shared it. The raw public data were reprocessed by TCRdb itself: fastp quality trimming at Q25, MiXCR clonotype calling, in-frame beta chains only. Under each unique CDR3 protein, matching rows form one entry showing the most common genes and DNA. TCRdb's processing, not the authors', yielded these V and J calls. The sample has around 510,000 distinct CDR3 sequences on record, about a fifth of them singletons. Of the sample, approximately 8% falls within the top ten clones.

This specimen belongs to a study of regulatory T cells in long-lasting Graves disease (TCRdb year 2021). Regarding the complete study: To count as having persistent Graves' disease, a patient had to have received antithyroid drug treatment for over 5 years with TSH receptor autoantibodies remaining persistently positive. Patients with persistent Graves' disease were compared with patients with newly diagnosed Graves' disease using TCR sequencing and RNA sequencing of peripheral blood. The study was registered as a clinical trial and conducted in China. Persistent Graves' disease patients in the clinical cohort had taken antithyroid drugs for roughly ten years on average. A total of around 35 samples underwent TCR sequencing: around 13 from persistent and roughly 20 from newly diagnosed Graves' disease patients. General study outcomes and caveats: Peripheral blood alone was examined, since thyroid tissue, which constituted the primary lesion, could not be accessed. As a limitation, the authors acknowledged that the small sample size may reduce accuracy. More public clonotypes were shared among persistent patients (2,741) than among newly diagnosed patients (under 1,000). Persistent Graves' disease patients showed lower TCR Shannon entropy and fewer highly expanded clones than newly diagnosed patients, suggesting clonal expansion. Only the TCR beta chain was sequenced and analyzed.

The sequences come from peripheral blood mononuclear cells (PBMCs), collected when the disease was refractory, from a patient treated with antithyroid drugs. This TCR was recovered from a female donor with Graves disease.

The bases read TGTGCCAGCAGGAAGAGGGCCTCCTACGAGCAGTACTTC. Its translation is CASRKRASYEQYF. The chain couples TRBV12-3 or TRBV12-4 to TRBJ2-7; TRBD2 is a possible D gene, resting on 5 matching bases. The CDR3 spans 13 residues, from the cysteine through the phenylalanine. The CDR3 DNA has 39 bases and is translated from base 1. V and J are truncated by 6 bases and 0 bases respectively, leaving an intervening sequence of 9 bases.